What follows are 30 T cell receptor beta chains derived from one specimen sequenced in a study of T cell repertoires in cytomegalovirus infection. Via MiXCR, TCRdb re-called the reads, giving one row per CDR3 protein. In the table there are about 150,000 distinct CDR3 sequences, 23% of which are singletons. The material sequenced was PBMCs. The source is a human donor in good health (CMV status not recorded). Some clones in this sample may be carry-over from other donors' samples.

The table lists this clonotype with a few counts. The junction and the germline gene differ at one end; a read error may be behind it. This rearrangement joins TRBV28 to TRBJ2-7, with D possibly TRBD2 on 7 matching bases. CDR1 is MDHEN, CDR2 SYDVKM, per germline. The CDR3 sequence is 15 residues long. CDR3 region: CASSSAGGQSFEQYF. The CDR3 region has the DNA TGTGCCAGCAGTTCCGCCGGGGGGCAATCCTTCGAGCAGTACTTC.

This clonotype occurred many times. The DNA of the CDR3 is TGTGCCAGCAGCCCAAGGGCCAGCTCCTATAATTCACCCCTCCACTTT. It encodes CASSPRASSYNSPLHF. The J gene is TRBJ1-6, the V gene TRBV7-2; D ambiguous. Germline V lookup: CDR1 SGHTA, CDR2 FQGNSA. The length of the CDR3 is 16 residues. Trimming stripped 5 bases from V and 0 bases from J, with 11 bases between.

The gene calls are TRBV20-1 and TRBJ2-5; no reliable D call. Germline CDR1 DFQATT, CDR2 SNEGSKA (reference sequence). V gave up 0 bases and J gave up 0 bases, with 5 bases separating them. The CDR3 extends over 13 amino acids. The CDR3 DNA is TGCAGTGCTAGAGATAATCACCAAGAGACCCAGTACTTC. Amino acid sequence: CSARDNHQETQYF.

The sample holds one count of this clonotype. This chain joins TRBV10-3 and TRBJ2-5; D gene uncertain. Trimming removed 8 bases from V and 4 bases from J, with 8 bases in between. CDR1 and CDR2 from the germline V gene are ENHRY and SYGVKD. This CDR3 region has 11 residues. CDR3 coding DNA: TGTGCCATCGGATGGGGAGAGACCCAGTACTTC. This sequence encodes CAIGWGETQYF.

This clonotype has a handful of counts. The chain carries TRBV6-8 and TRBJ2-1, with 8 bases that match TRBD2. This CDR3 contains 16 residues. The J segment lost 3 bases and the V segment lost 6 bases, leaving 10 bases of the junction unmatched. Germline V lookup: CDR1 MNHGY, CDR2 SAAAGT. The DNA for the CDR3 is TGTGCCAGCAGACAAGGGGCTAGCGGGCTCTACAATGAGCAGTTCTTC. It yields the protein CASRQGASGLYNEQFF.

The table lists this clonotype with a few counts. V and J are TRBV29-1 and TRBJ1-1, with TRBD1 as a possible D gene (5 bases). The CDR3 contains 13 residues. Germline assignment: CDR1 SQVTM and CDR2 ANQGSEA. Trimming shortened V by 4 bases and J by 5 bases, and 14 bases separated the two germline ends. CDR3 nucleotides: TGCAGCGTTGGGAACCGGGGGGTTACTGAAGCTTTCTTT. Encoded protein: CSVGNRGVTEAFF.

In its sample, this clonotype was seen a few times. The gene calls are TRBV5-4 and TRBJ1-2, with 7 bases that match TRBD1. This CDR3 contains 16 residues. Germline V gene lookup returns CDR1 SGHNT and CDR2 YYREEE (reference sequence). With 2 bases clipped from V and 4 bases from J, the junction kept 11 bases outside the gene matches. CDR3 region: CASSFLVTGSLYGYTF. The DNA for the CDR3 is TGTGCCAGCAGCTTTCTCGTGACAGGGTCACTCTATGGCTACACCTTC.

This clonotype was counted only a few times. The chain is built from TRBV7-2 and TRBJ1-6; D is unclear. The CDR3 contains 14 residues. Between the trimmed V and J ends, which lost 2 bases and 7 bases, there was a span of 9 bases. Germline V CDR1 and CDR2: SGHTA, FQGNSA. CDR3 coding DNA: TGTGCCAGCAGCTTACTACTTTCCAATTCACCCCTCCACTTT. Its translation is CASSLLLSNSPLHF.

This chain connects TRBV6-2 or TRBV6-3 to TRBJ2-7; 7 bases are a match to TRBD2. Per germline, CDR1 MNHEY and CDR2 SVGEGT. CDR3 length equals 12 residues. V lost 10 bases, J lost 7 bases, and 10 bases stayed unmatched. The CDR3 DNA reads TGTGCCATCCGAGGCGGGAGAGGGGAGCAGTACTTC. Translation: CAIRGGRGEQYF.

In its sample, this clonotype was seen a few times. The chain employs TRBV28 and TRBJ2-7, with 9 bases lining up with TRBD1. V gave up 9 bases and J gave up 3 bases; unmatched junction bases: 12. Germline CDR1 is MDHEN and CDR2 is SYDVKM. This CDR3 has 15 amino acids. This CDR3 reads CASRPSGTGNYEQYF. CDR3 nucleotides: TGTGCCAGTAGGCCCTCCGGGACAGGGAACTACGAGCAGTACTTC.

This clonotype has ten or more counts. This sequence joins TRBV7-8 and TRBJ1-5, with 7 bases identical to TRBD1. With 1 base clipped from V and 0 bases from J, the junction kept 6 bases outside the gene matches. The CDR3 runs to 17 residues. From germline, CDR1 is SGHVS and CDR2 FQNEAQ. CDR3 nucleotide sequence: TGTGCCAGCAGCTTAGAACGGGACAGTTATAGCAATCAGCCCCAGCATTTT. Translation gives CASSLERDSYSNQPQHF.

The CDR3 is CAIMREGKRETQYF. The CDR3 nucleotides are TGTGCCATCATGAGGGAGGGGAAGAGAGAGACCCAGTACTTC. J is TRBJ2-5 and V is TRBV10-3, with 7 bases lining up with TRBD2. From germline, CDR1 is ENHRY and CDR2 SYGVKD. This CDR3 has 14 residues. The ends lost 7 bases at V and 4 bases at J; junction bases unmatched: 9.

This clonotype was counted between two and nine times. J is TRBJ2-5 and V is TRBV7-2, with 9 bases that match TRBD2. Germline CDR1 SGHTA, CDR2 FQGNSA. V lost 7 bases, J lost 5 bases, and 11 bases stayed unmatched. The CDR3 consists of 15 residues. The CDR3 coding sequence is TGTGCCAGCAAGGGGGTAGCGGGAGATTATGAGACCCAGTACTTC. Translation: CASKGVAGDYETQYF. The full variable domain, with the rest looked up from reference TRBV7-2 and TRBJ2-5, is GAGVSQSPSNKVTEKGKDVELRCDPISGHTALYWYRQSLGQGLEFLIYFQGNSAPDKSGLPSDRFSAERTGGSVSTLTIQRTQQEDSAVYLCASKGVAGDYETQYFGPGTRLLVL.

This rearrangement joins TRBV6-4 to TRBJ1-2, with 7 bases identical to TRBD1. J gave up 4 bases and V 4 bases, and 3 bases lay outside the gene matches. The V gene's germline CDR1 is MRHNA and CDR2 SNTAGT. The CDR3 is made up of 13 amino acids. The CDR3 nucleotides read TGTGCCAGCAGTGCTCCAGGGGGCTATGGCTACACCTTC. It codes for CASSAPGGYGYTF.

The sample holds many counts of this clonotype. This chain joins TRBV7-2 and TRBJ1-3; D call uncertain. The CDR3 spans 15 residues. Germline V gene sequence: CDR1 SGHTA, CDR2 FQGNSA. V lost 0 bases and J lost 0, with 6 bases in between. In nucleotides, the CDR3 is TGTGCCAGCAGCTTAGCCCCAAGCTCTGGAAACACCATATATTTT. The encoded protein is CASSLAPSSGNTIYF. The whole variable domain, filled in from reference TRBV7-2 and TRBJ1-3, reads GAGVSQSPSNKVTEKGKDVELRCDPISGHTALYWYRQSLGQGLEFLIYFQGNSAPDKSGLPSDRFSAERTGGSVSTLTIQRTQQEDSAVYLCASSLAPSSGNTIYFGEGSWLTVV.

This clonotype came up a few times. This chain links TRBV5-1 with TRBJ1-2; TRBD1 is a possible D gene (5 bases). Per germline, CDR1 SGHRS and CDR2 YFSETQ. V was shortened by 7 bases and J by 6 bases, with 13 bases between the two germline ends. CDR3 size: 12 residues. This chain's CDR3 is CASSAKGDGYTF. As DNA, the CDR3 is TGCGCCAGCTCCGCCAAAGGGGATGGCTACACCTTC.

This CDR3 is CASSSGTGSGANVLTF. For the CDR3, the DNA is TGTGCCAGCAGCTCCGGGACAGGGTCAGGGGCCAACGTCCTGACTTTC. The chain joins TRBV11-1 to TRBJ2-6, with 9 bases aligning to TRBD1. The CDR3 loop spans 16 amino acids. With 4 bases clipped from V and 4 bases from J, the junction kept 5 bases outside the gene matches. Germline V CDR1 and CDR2: SGHAT, FQDESV (reference sequence).

The chain combines TRBV6-6 with TRBJ1-1; D is perhaps TRBD1 (5 bases). The CDR3 is 12 amino acids. The germline V gene has CDR1 MNHNY and CDR2 SVGAGI (reference sequence). V gave up 0 bases and J gave up 12 bases, with 11 bases separating them. The CDR3 bases are TGTGCCAGCAGTTACTCGACCAGGGAAACTTTCTTT. Its translation: CASSYSTRETFF.

V gene TRBV6-5 combines with J gene TRBJ2-3; 9 nucleotides align to TRBD2. With V trimmed by 3 bases and J by 3 bases, 4 bases remained unmatched. Germline CDR1 is MNHEY and CDR2 is SVGAGI. The CDR3 spans 15 residues. The CDR3 bases are TGTGCCAGCAGTTATGGGACTAGCCCGACAGATACGCAGTATTTT. It encodes CASSYGTSPTDTQYF.

The V and J genes are TRBV6-8 and TRBJ2-2; 11 bases fit TRBD2. In germline, CDR1 is MNHGY, CDR2 SAAAGT. With 7 bases clipped from V and 4 bases from J, the junction kept 14 bases outside the gene matches. The CDR3 extends over 18 amino acids. DNA of the CDR3: TGTGCCAGCATGACGGAGGTAGCGGGAGGGCCACCCACCGGGGAGCTGTTTTTT. Amino acids: CASMTEVAGGPPTGELFF.

Many counts were recorded for this clonotype. V gene TRBV7-2 combines with J gene TRBJ2-1; D is ambiguous. This CDR3 contains 11 residues. V was shortened by 1 base and J by 9 bases, with 4 bases between the two germline ends. Germline assignment: CDR1 SGHTA and CDR2 FQGNSA. CDR3 region: CASSLVIEQFF. The CDR3 nucleotides read TGTGCCAGCAGCTTAGTCATTGAGCAGTTCTTC.

This clonotype was detected only a few times. V is TRBV7-9 and J is TRBJ2-3; 10 bases fit TRBD2. The V gene end was trimmed by 5 bases and the J gene end by 7 bases; junction bases not matched to a gene: 12. This CDR3 region has 16 residues. Per the germline V gene, CDR1 is SEHNR and CDR2 is FQNEAQ (reference sequence). The DNA of the CDR3 is TGTGCCAGCAGCACGCTAGCGGGGGCACCTGGTCATACGCAGTATTTT. It codes for CASSTLAGAPGHTQYF.

Ten or more counts support this clonotype. The chain has TRBV7-2 and TRBJ1-3, with 7 bases matching TRBD1. Per the germline V gene, CDR1 is SGHTA and CDR2 is FQGNSA. V trimming: 8 bases; J trimming: 4 bases; junction bases outside the gene matches: 5. This CDR3 has 13 amino acids. DNA of the CDR3: TGTGCCAGCGCACAGGGGAGCGGAAACACCATATATTTT. Its translation is CASAQGSGNTIYF.

CDR3 loop: CASILHRDTEAFF. In DNA form, the CDR3 reads TGTGCCAGCATCCTACACCGGGACACTGAAGCTTTCTTT. V is TRBV28 and J is TRBJ1-1; D unclear. V lost 7 bases to trimming and J lost 3 bases, with 12 bases between them. This CDR3 comprises 13 residues. Germline V gives CDR1 MDHEN, CDR2 SYDVKM.

This clonotype was seen ten or more times. The chain uses TRBV12-3 or TRBV12-4 and TRBJ2-4; D gene unclear. V lost 3 bases to trimming and J lost 5 bases, with 5 bases between them. The CDR3 loop spans 12 amino acids. CDR3 in DNA: TGTGCCAGCAGTTTGTTCCAAAACATTCAGTACTTC. It codes for CASSLFQNIQYF.

The rearrangement links TRBV11-2 to TRBJ2-5; D gene unclear. The length of the CDR3 is 15 residues. V lost 3 bases and J 5 bases, leaving 16 bases between the germline ends. CDR1 is SGHAT, CDR2 FQNNGV, per germline. The CDR3 DNA is TGTGCCAGCAGCTTTACGATAACCTCTACGGAGACCCAGTACTTC. Its translation is CASSFTITSTETQYF.

The chain joins TRBV20-1 to TRBJ2-1, with 11 bases that match TRBD2. Germline V gene lookup returns CDR1 DFQATT and CDR2 SNEGSKA (reference sequence). The CDR3 is 12 amino acids. V dropped 5 bases and J dropped 9; count of bases not matched to a gene: 3. CDR3 residues: CSAPGLAGEQFF. CDR3 coding DNA: TGCAGTGCTCCCGGACTAGCGGGTGAGCAGTTCTTC.

This clonotype was detected a few times. The genes are TRBV28 and TRBJ2-5; D is perhaps TRBD2 (5 bases). Germline V gene sequence: CDR1 MDHEN, CDR2 SYDVKM. This CDR3 spans 12 amino acids. Trimming shortened V by 9 bases and J by 6 bases, and 14 bases separated the two germline ends. The CDR3 region has the DNA TGTGCCAGTCAAGTCGGGATTCAGACCCAGTACTTC. Translated, it gives CASQVGIQTQYF. Full variable domain (outside the CDR3, taken from reference TRBV28 and TRBJ2-5): DVKVTQSSRYLVKRTGEKVFLECVQDMDHENMFWYRQDPGLGLRLIYFSYDVKMKEKGDIPEGYSVSREKKERFSLILESASTNQTSMYLCASQVGIQTQYFGPGTRLLVL.

This clonotype was counted many times. CDR3 sequence reads: CAGQRSGSEKLFF. In DNA form, the CDR3 reads TGTGCCGGCCAGAGGTCCGGCAGTGAAAAACTGTTTTTT. The V gene is TRBV28, the J gene TRBJ1-4; D is uncertain. In germline, CDR1 is MDHEN, CDR2 SYDVKM. The CDR3 sequence is 13 residues long. V lost 11 bases and J lost 7, with 17 bases in between.

This chain joins TRBV7-2 and TRBJ2-3; 10 bases are a match to TRBD1. With 3 bases clipped from V and 8 bases from J, the junction kept 8 bases outside the gene matches. This CDR3 is 15 amino acids long. The germline gives CDR1 SGHTA, CDR2 FQGNSA. This CDR3 is CASSFLRQGARTQYF. CDR3 coding DNA: TGTGCCAGCAGCTTCCTTCGACAGGGGGCTCGTACGCAGTATTTT.